This T cell receptor beta chain was sequenced in a study of T cells in Graves' hyperthyroidism and ophthalmopathy. Study-level results: Ophthalmopathy and stable hyperthyroidism were told apart by a 13 V-J model. A median around 5.9 months before onset, the model predicted ophthalmopathy.

Uncontrolled infection, other autoimmune disease, pregnancy or lactation disqualified patients from enrolment. This clonotype was seen only once. Its target is not known. The CDR3 spans 16 residues. The V and J ends lost 4 bases and 3 bases, in that order; junction bases with no gene match: 6. CDR1 SNHLY and CDR2 FYNNEI come from the germline V gene. The source material, RNA transcripts, was used to amplify TCR beta CDR3 regions. The TCR CDR3 first-round RT-PCR relied on the HTBI primer set. Each CDR3 protein is one row after TCRdb ran MiXCR on the multiplex PCR reads. The sample holds 500,000 to 750,000 distinct CDR3 sequences, 15% to 19% seen once.

The receptor's source is a woman aged 25 to 39 with Graves' hyperthyroidism. Sequenced input: blood. The V and J genes are TRBV2 and TRBJ2-1; 10 positions agree with TRBD2. CDR3 nucleotides: TGTGCCAGCAGTGTCCGGACTAGCGGTATCTACAATGAGCAGTTCTTC. Translated: CASSVRTSGIYNEQFF.